This T cell receptor beta chain was recovered during a study of regulatory T cells in long-lasting Graves disease. Across the whole study: Persistence in Graves' disease denoted antithyroid drug use beyond 5 years alongside positive TSH receptor antibodies.

Overall study findings and caveats: Newly diagnosed patients had higher TCR diversity than persistent Graves' patients did. Whereas 966 public clonotypes were shared by new patients, persistent patients shared more, at some 2,900. The study found TRBV28, TRBJ1-2 and TRBJ2-5 favored in persistent disease.

This clonotype was seen a handful of times. Its antigen is as yet unknown. Deletions cut 1 base from V and 9 bases from J, with 6 bases between. The CDR3 contains 12 residues. Germline assignment: CDR1 KGHSH and CDR2 LQKENI. Indicated time point: persistent/refractory GD, antithyroid drugs over 5 years with positive TRAb. PBMC-extracted RNA yielded the TCR library. According to the study, TCR beta libraries were built with iRepertoire HTBI primers and CDR3-region Arm-PCR. MiXCR, run by TCRdb on the multiplex PCR reads, gives a single entry per CDR3 protein. The table lists under 350,000 distinct CDR3 sequences, around 23% of them singletons.

Sequencing was performed on peripheral blood mononuclear cells (PBMCs), taken when the disease was refractory, from a patient treated with antithyroid drugs. The chain links TRBV18 to TRBJ2-2; tentatively, D is TRBD1 or TRBD2 (5 bases each). The sequence derives from a female donor with Graves disease. The chain's CDR3 is CASSPRDRELFF. In DNA form, the CDR3 reads TGTGCCAGCTCACCACGGGACCGGGAGCTGTTTTTT.